The 4 T cell receptor beta chains below come from one sample, sequenced in a study of CD8+ T cells in alopecia areata. Isolated RNA was reverse transcribed into cDNA used as the sequencing template. The assay was immunoSEQ multiplex PCR, and TCRdb's table has in-frame clones only and misses some. Seen here are some 98,000 clones, about 64% observed once, and the top ten hold around 15%. Treatment: oral pan-JAK inhibitor, 5-10 mg twice daily. Sequencing was performed on CD8+ T cells sorted from blood, taken at week 4, from a patient treated with tofacitinib. These receptors were collected from a human donor with alopecia areata.

The chain couples TRBV29-1 to TRBJ2-3, with D tentatively TRBD2 (6 bases). The germline V gene has CDR1 SQVTM and CDR2 ANQGSEA. The CDR3 is 13 residues long. V lost 4 bases to trimming and J lost 3 bases, with 11 bases between them. CDR3 in DNA: TGCAGCGTTGCCCCCGGGGGTACAGATACGCAGTATTTT. Encoded protein: CSVAPGGTDTQYF.

The sample holds one count of this clone. This chain links TRBV9 with TRBJ1-1; the D is unclear. The CDR3 is 15 amino acids. Trimming pared 0 bases from V and 5 bases from J, leaving 14 bases between. Germline V gene data show CDR1 as SGDLS and CDR2 as YYNGEE. For the CDR3, the DNA is TGTGCCAGCAGCGTAGGGCCGGGGTTTACTACTGAAGCTTTCTTT. Residues: CASSVGPGFTTEAFF.

This sequence joins TRBV9 and TRBJ1-1; D remains ambiguous. CDR1 is SGDLS, CDR2 YYNGEE, per germline. The CDR3 runs 14 residues. Trimming removed 0 bases from V and 1 base from J, with 7 bases in between. The CDR3 region has the DNA TGTGCCAGCAGCGTAGGGGCCGGGAACACTGAAGCTTTCTTT. It codes for CASSVGAGNTEAFF.

J is TRBJ2-6 and V is TRBV7-9, with 10 bases identical to TRBD1. Looked up from germline, CDR1 is SEHNR and CDR2 is FQNEAQ (reference sequence). The trim removed 6 bases at V and 1 base at J, leaving 12 bases unmatched. The CDR3 sequence is 19 residues long. The CDR3 coding sequence is TGTGCCAGCAGTTCTACCCCGGGACAGGGGAAGTCTGGGGCCAACGTCCTGACTTTC. Protein: CASSSTPGQGKSGANVLTF.